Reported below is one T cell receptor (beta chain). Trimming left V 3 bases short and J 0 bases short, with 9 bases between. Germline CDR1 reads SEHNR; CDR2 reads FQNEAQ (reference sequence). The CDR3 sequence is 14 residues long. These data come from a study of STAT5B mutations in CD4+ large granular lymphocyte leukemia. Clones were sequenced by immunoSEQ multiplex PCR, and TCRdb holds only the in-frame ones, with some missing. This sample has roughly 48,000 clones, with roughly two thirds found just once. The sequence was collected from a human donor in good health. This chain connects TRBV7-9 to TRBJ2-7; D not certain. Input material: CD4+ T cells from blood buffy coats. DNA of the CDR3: TGTGCCAGCAGCTTCTCCGAAAGCTCCTACGAGCAGTACTTC. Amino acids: CASSFSESSYEQYF.